One and the same sample provided the 11 T cell receptor beta chains below, sequenced in a study of blood T cell repertoires in COVID-19. The data were produced by immunoSEQ multiplex PCR, yet TCRdb's version contains in-frame clones alone and is incomplete. The repertoire holds 140,000 or so clones, with roughly 81% as singletons. What was sequenced was peripheral blood. The receptors here all came from a human donor with acute or convalescent COVID-19. The donor label of this sample is uncertain.

Note on this clone: One end of the junction does not line up with germline, which may come from a read error. The chain's CDR3 is CASSDSGLQETQYF. CDR3 nucleotide sequence: TGTGCCAGCAGTGACTCGGGACTCCAAGAGACCCAGTACTTC. The chain couples TRBV6-5 to TRBJ2-5, with a tentative D call TRBD2 (6 bases). The CDR3 has 14 amino acids. Germline V gene data show CDR1 as MNHEY and CDR2 as SVGAGI.

The V gene is TRBV7-2, the J gene TRBJ2-2; D gene unclear. Germline values: CDR1 SGHTA, CDR2 FQGNSA. V lost 1 base to trimming and J lost 4 bases, with 4 bases between them. The length of the CDR3 is 13 residues. As DNA, the CDR3 is TGTGCCAGCAGCTTAGACAGCACCGGGGAGCTGTTTTTT. It is translated as CASSLDSTGELFF.

On this clone itself: The same CDR3 arises from other DNA sequences in this sample as well. J is TRBJ1-6 and V is TRBV4-3, with TRBD1 matching 10 bases. The CDR3 loop spans 16 amino acids. Per the germline V gene, CDR1 is LGHNA and CDR2 is YSLEER. With V trimmed by 1 base and J by 7 bases, 4 bases remained unmatched. CDR3 nucleotide sequence: TGCGCCAGCAGCCAAGCCCCGGACAGGGGGAATTCACCCCTCCACTTT. It codes for CASSQAPDRGNSPLHF.

The genes are TRBV7-9 and TRBJ2-2; the D gene is possibly TRBD2 (6 bases). The germline V and J ends were trimmed by 5 bases and 0 bases, with 10 bases remaining between them. Germline CDR1 SEHNR, CDR2 FQNEAQ (reference sequence). The CDR3 is 15 amino acids. The CDR3 reads CASSRDSTNTGELFF. In nucleotides, the CDR3 is TGTGCCAGCAGCCGGGACTCGACGAACACCGGGGAGCTGTTTTTT.

V and J are TRBV24-1 and TRBJ1-5, with 8 bases identical to TRBD1. Germline V gene lookup returns CDR1 KGHDR and CDR2 SFDVKD. V lost 2 bases to trimming and J lost 5 bases; unmatched junction nucleotides: 7. This CDR3 is 16 amino acids long. Here the CDR3 DNA reads TGTGCCACCAGTGATTCAACGACAGGGGCCCATCAGCCCCAGCATTTT. Translation gives CATSDSTTGAHQPQHF.

The chain employs TRBV24-1 and TRBJ1-2; D possibly corresponds to TRBD1 (5 bases). The length of the CDR3 is 14 residues. V shed 4 bases and J shed 1 base, with 9 bases lying between them. The germline gives CDR1 KGHDR, CDR2 SFDVKD. The CDR3 sequence is CATSDRALNYGYTF. In DNA form, the CDR3 reads TGTGCCACCAGTGACAGGGCCCTTAACTATGGCTACACCTTC.

This clone was recorded a few times. This chain uses TRBV5-1 with TRBJ2-2, with D maybe TRBD2 (7 bases). Trimming pared 0 bases from V and 5 bases from J, leaving 14 bases between. Germline V gene data show CDR1 as SGHRS and CDR2 as YFSETQ. This CDR3 comprises 16 residues. DNA of the CDR3: TGCGCCAGCAGCTTGGTTGGGGGGGCCCGGACCGGGGAGCTGTTTTTT. It is translated as CASSLVGGARTGELFF.

The chain is built from TRBV27 and TRBJ1-2; D possibly corresponds to TRBD1 (5 bases). Germline lookup yields CDR1 MNHEY and CDR2 SMNVEV (reference sequence). The CDR3 sequence is 13 residues long. V dropped 4 bases and J dropped 2 bases, with 8 bases sitting between them. The CDR3 sequence is CASSYQGNYGYTF. CDR3 DNA: TGTGCCAGCAGTTACCAGGGAAACTATGGCTACACCTTC.

The chain couples TRBV5-1 to TRBJ1-4; D is uncertain. In germline, CDR1 is SGHRS, CDR2 YFSETQ. This CDR3 comprises 14 residues. V gave up 7 bases and J gave up 5 bases, with 15 bases separating them. CDR3 sequence: CASSPPGMNEKLFF. CDR3 coding DNA: TGCGCCAGCTCTCCTCCCGGGATGAATGAAAAACTGTTTTTT.

The chain has TRBV6-5 and TRBJ2-7, with D possibly being TRBD1 (6 bases). Trimming pared 6 bases from V and 0 bases from J, leaving 15 bases between. CDR1 and CDR2 from the germline V gene are MNHEY and SVGAGI. This CDR3 has 15 residues. CDR3: CASRASWTVSYEQYV. The CDR3 nucleotides are TGTGCCAGCAGAGCTTCGTGGACAGTCTCCTACGAGCAGTACGTC.

The chain combines TRBV7-8 with TRBJ1-6; D is unresolved. CDR1 and CDR2 (germline): SGHVS, FQNEAQ. The CDR3 totals 15 residues. V was trimmed by 5 bases and J by 7 bases, leaving 15 bases between them. The DNA of the CDR3 is TGTGCCAGCAGCCCTCCCGACACTGGGAATTCACCCCTCCACTTT. This gives the protein CASSPPDTGNSPLHF.